The clone carrying this TCR beta chain was seen many times. Its antigen is still unknown. A 10-nucleotide random UMI tagged transcripts in template-switch 5'RACE cDNA synthesis. TCRdb reanalysed the 5' RACE reads using MiXCR and keeps one entry per CDR3 protein. Here the sample spans tens of thousands of distinct CDR3 sequences, under 5% being singletons. CDR3 length equals 13 residues. Per the germline V gene, CDR1 is KGHDR and CDR2 is SFDVKD. With 5 bases removed from V and 5 bases from J, the gap between germline ends came to 9 bases. The data originate from a study of neurological immune-mediated disorders. Overall study results and limits: The study found the most TCR clonal expansion in HTLV-1-associated myelopathy and the least in multiple sclerosis, below healthy controls. None of the CDR3 amino acid sequences of expanded clones were shared across subjects, and this suggested private repertoires in all groups. Phylogenetic analysis grouped 18 of 34 multiple sclerosis patients' repertoires together, suggesting a possible repertoire signature.

This receptor was taken from a man aged 30 to 39 with multiple sclerosis. The chain links TRBV24-1 to TRBJ1-5, with D possibly being TRBD1 (5 bases). Material: PBMCs. The CDR3 sequence: CATSGGLDQPQHF. CDR3 bases: TGTGCCACCAGTGGGGGACTTGATCAGCCCCAGCATTTT.